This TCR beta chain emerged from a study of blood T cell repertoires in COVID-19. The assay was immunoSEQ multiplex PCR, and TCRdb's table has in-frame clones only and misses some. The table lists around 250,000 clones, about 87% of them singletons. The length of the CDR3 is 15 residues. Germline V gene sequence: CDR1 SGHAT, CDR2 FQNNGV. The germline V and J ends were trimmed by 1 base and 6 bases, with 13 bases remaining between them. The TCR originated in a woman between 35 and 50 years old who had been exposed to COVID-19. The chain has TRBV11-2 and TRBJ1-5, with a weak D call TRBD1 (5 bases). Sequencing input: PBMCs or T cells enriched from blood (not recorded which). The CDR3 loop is CASSLGQGVGQPQHF. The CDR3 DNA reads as TGTGCCAGCAGCTTAGGGCAGGGCGTGGGTCAGCCCCAGCATTTT.